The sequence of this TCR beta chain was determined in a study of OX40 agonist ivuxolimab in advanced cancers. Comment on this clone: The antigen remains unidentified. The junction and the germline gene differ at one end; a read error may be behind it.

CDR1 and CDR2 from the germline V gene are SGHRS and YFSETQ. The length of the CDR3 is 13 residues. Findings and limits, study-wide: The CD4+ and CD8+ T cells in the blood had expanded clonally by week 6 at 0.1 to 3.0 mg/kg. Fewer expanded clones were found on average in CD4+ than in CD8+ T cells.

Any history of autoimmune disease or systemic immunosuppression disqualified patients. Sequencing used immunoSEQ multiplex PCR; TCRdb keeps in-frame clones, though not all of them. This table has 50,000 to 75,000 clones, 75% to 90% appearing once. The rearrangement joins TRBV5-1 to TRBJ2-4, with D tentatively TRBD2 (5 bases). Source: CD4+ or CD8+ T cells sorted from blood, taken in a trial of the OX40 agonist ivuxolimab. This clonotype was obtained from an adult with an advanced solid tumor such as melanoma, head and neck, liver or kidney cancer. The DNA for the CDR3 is TGCGCCAGCAGCTTGGAGGTGCCGGGAAGTTTGAACTTC. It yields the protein CASSLEVPGSLNF.